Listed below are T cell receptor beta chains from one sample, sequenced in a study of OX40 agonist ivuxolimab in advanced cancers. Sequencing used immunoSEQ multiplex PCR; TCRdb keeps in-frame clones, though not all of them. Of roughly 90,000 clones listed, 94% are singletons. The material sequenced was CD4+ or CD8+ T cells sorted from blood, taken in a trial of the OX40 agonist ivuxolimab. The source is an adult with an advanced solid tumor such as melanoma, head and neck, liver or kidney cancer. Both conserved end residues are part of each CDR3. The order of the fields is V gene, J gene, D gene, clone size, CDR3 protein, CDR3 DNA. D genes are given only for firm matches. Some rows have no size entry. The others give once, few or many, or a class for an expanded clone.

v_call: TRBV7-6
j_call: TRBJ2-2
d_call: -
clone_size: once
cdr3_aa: CASSPRGTGELFF
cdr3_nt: TGTGCCAGCAGCCCCCGTGGCACCGGGGAGCTGTTTTTT

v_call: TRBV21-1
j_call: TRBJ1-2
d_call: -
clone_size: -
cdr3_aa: CASSLRTGGANYGYTF
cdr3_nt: TGTGCCAGCAGCCTCCGGACAGGGGGGGCAAACTATGGCTACACCTTC

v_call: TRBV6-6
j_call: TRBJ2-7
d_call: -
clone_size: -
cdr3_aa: CASSYSPPPPYEQYF
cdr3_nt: TGTGCCAGCAGTTACAGCCCACCGCCCCCGTACGAGCAGTACTTC

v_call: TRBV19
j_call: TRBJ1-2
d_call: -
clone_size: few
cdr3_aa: CASSTDLGNYGYTF
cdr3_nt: TGTGCCAGTAGCACCGACCTCGGGAACTATGGCTACACCTTC

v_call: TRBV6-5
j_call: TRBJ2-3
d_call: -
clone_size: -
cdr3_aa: CASSYGASTDTQYF
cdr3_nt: TGTGCCAGCAGTTACGGAGCTAGCACAGATACGCAGTATTTT

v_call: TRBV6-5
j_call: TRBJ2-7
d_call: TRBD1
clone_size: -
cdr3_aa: CASSPGTGPYEQYF
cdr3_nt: TGTGCCAGCAGCCCCGGGACAGGCCCCTACGAGCAGTACTTC

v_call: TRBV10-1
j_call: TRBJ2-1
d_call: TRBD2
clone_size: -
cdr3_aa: CASSESMAGGPYEQFF
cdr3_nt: TGCGCCAGCAGTGAGTCGATGGCGGGAGGGCCGTATGAGCAGTTCTTC

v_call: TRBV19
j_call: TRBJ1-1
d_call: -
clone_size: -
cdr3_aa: CASSITFLNTEAFF
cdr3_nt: TGTGCCAGTAGTATTACCTTCCTGAACACTGAAGCTTTCTTT

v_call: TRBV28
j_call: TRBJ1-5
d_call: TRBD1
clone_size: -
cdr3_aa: CASSPGQNEQPQHF
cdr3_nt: TGTGCCAGCAGTCCGGGACAGAATGAGCAGCCCCAGCATTTT

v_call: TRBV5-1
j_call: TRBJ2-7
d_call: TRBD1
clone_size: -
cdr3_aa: CASSLTGGAFEQYF
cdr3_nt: TGCGCCAGCAGCTTGACAGGGGGCGCGTTCGAGCAGTACTTC

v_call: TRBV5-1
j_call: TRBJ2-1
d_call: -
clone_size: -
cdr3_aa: CASSLIRDQPYNEQFF
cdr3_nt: TGCGCCAGCAGCTTAATCCGGGACCAACCCTACAATGAGCAGTTCTTC

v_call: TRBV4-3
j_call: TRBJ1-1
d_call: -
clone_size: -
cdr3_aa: CASSQVERQMNTEAFF
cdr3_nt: TGCGCCAGCAGCCAAGTAGAGAGACAGATGAACACTGAAGCTTTCTTT

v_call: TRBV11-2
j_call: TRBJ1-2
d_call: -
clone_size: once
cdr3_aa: CASSSWAQNYGYTF
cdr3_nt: TGTGCCAGCAGCTCCTGGGCACAGAACTATGGCTACACCTTC

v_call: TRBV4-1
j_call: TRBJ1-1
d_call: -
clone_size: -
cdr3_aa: CASSPRGYTEAFF
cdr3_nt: TGCGCCAGCAGCCCCCGCGGGTACACTGAAGCTTTCTTT

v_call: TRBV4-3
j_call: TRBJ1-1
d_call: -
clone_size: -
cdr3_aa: CASSQGTRGTEAFF
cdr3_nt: TGCGCCAGCAGCCAAGGGACGAGGGGCACTGAAGCTTTCTTT

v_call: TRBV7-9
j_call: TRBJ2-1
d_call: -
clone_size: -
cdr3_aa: CASSPPTSVNEQFF
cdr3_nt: TGTGCCAGCAGCCCCCCCACATCCGTTAATGAGCAGTTCTTC

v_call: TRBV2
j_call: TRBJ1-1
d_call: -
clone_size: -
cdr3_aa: CASNRRMNTEAFF
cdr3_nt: TGTGCCAGCAATAGACGAATGAACACTGAAGCTTTCTTT

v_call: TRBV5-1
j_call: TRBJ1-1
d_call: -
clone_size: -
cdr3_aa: CASGMSENTEAFF
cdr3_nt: TGCGCCAGCGGGATGTCGGAGAACACTGAAGCTTTCTTT

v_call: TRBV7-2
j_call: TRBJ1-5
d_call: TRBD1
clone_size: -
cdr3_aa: CASSLRLRDRGGGHQPQHF
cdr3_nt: TGTGCCAGTAGCTTAAGGCTCAGGGACAGGGGGGGAGGTCATCAGCCCCAGCATTTT

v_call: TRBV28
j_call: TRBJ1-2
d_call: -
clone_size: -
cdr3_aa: CASSFIGLMAYTF
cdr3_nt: TGTGCCAGCAGTTTTATAGGGTTGATGGCCTACACCTTC

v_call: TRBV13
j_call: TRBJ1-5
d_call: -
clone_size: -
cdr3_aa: CASSYRTGVVDF
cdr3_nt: TGTGCCAGCAGCTACCGGACGGGCGTAGTTGATTTT

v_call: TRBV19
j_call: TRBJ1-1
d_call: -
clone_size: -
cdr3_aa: CASSDSGGITEAFF
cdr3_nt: TGTGCCAGTAGTGACTCAGGAGGTATCACTGAAGCTTTCTTT

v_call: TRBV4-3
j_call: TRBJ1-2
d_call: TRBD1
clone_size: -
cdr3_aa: CASSQGTGGYGYTF
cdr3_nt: TGCGCCAGCAGCCAAGGGACAGGGGGCTATGGCTACACCTTC

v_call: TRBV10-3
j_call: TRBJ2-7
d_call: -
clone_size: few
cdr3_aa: CAISAGEEQYF
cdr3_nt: TGTGCCATCAGCGCCGGTGAGGAGCAGTACTTC

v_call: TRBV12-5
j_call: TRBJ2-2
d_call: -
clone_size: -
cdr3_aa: CASVPDGTSNTGELFF
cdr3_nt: TGTGCTAGTGTCCCGGACGGTACCTCGAACACCGGGGAGCTGTTTTTT

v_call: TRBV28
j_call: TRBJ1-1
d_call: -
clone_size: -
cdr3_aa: CASTGQTNTEAFF
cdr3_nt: TGTGCCAGCACCGGACAAACGAACACTGAAGCTTTCTTT

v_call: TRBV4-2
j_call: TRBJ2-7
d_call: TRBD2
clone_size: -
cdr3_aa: CASSQTSGRPYEQYF
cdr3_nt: TGTGCCAGCAGCCAAACTAGCGGGAGGCCCTACGAGCAGTACTTC

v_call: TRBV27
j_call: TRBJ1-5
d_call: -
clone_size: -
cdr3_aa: CASKTGDNQPQHF
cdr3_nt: TGTGCCAGCAAGACAGGAGACAATCAGCCCCAGCATTTT